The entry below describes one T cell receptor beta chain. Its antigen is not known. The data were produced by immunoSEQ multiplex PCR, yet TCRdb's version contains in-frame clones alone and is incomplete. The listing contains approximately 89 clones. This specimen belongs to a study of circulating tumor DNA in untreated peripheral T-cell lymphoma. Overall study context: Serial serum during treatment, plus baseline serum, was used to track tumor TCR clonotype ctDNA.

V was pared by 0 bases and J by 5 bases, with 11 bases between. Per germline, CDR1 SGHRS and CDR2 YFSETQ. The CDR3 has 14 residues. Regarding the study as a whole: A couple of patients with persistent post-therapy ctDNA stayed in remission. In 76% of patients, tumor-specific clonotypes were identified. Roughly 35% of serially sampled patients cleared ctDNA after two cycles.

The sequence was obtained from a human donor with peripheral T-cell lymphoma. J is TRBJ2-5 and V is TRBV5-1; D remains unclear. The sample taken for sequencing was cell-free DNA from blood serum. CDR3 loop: CASSLEGVRETQYF. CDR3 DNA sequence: TGCGCCAGCAGCTTGGAGGGCGTGCGGGAGACCCAGTACTTC.